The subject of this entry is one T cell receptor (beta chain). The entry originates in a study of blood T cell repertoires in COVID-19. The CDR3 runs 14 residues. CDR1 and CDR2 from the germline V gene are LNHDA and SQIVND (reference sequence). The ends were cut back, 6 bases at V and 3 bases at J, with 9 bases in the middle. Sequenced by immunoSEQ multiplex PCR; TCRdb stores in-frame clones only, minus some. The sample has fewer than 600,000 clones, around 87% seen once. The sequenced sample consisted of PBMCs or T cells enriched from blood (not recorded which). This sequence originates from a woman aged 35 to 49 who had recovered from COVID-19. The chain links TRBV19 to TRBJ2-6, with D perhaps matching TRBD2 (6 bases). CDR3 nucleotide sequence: TGTGCCAGTAGCACTAGCAATGGGGCCAACGTCCTGACTTTC. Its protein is CASSTSNGANVLTF.